This T cell receptor beta chain was identified during a study of CD8 T cells in Susac syndrome. With random hexamers, roughly 0.5 to 1 ug RNA was reverse transcribed. Using its own MiXCR run on the immunoSEQ multiplex PCR reads, TCRdb lists one record per CDR3 protein. This table holds about 80,000 distinct CDR3 sequences, around 90% found once. Germline CDR1 and CDR2: MDHEN and SYDVKM. V shed 5 bases, J shed 4 bases, and the junction held 9 bases outside the gene matches. This CDR3 is built from 15 residues. The rearrangement uses TRBV28 and TRBJ2-5, with 8 nucleotides matching TRBD2. Sequencing input: CD8+ T cells from PBMCs. The source of this sequence is a human donor with multiple sclerosis. CDR3: CASSPTSVNLETQYF. The CDR3 DNA reads TGTGCCAGCAGTCCGACTAGCGTAAACTTAGAGACCCAGTACTTC.